The clone carrying this TCR beta chain turned up a few times. As processed by the authors: Nucleated cell counts were estimated from reference gene primer amplification. This table comes from immunoSEQ multiplex PCR, and its TCRdb copy is limited to in-frame clones, with some not included. From that table come the V and J calls and clone size; the DNA was used to work out D and trimming. The table lists roughly 250,000 clones, 82% of them singletons. The data originate from a study of blood T cell repertoires in COVID-19. Study in general: Samples representing acute and convalescent COVID-19 were sourced from the United States, Italy and Spain. PBMCs, B-cell-depleted T cells, or T cells provided the cDNA or gDNA that made up the material.

Material for sequencing was peripheral blood. The sequence derives from a woman older than 75 with active or convalescent COVID-19.

The chain's CDR3 is CASSLLTSGADTQYF. The CDR3 DNA sequence: TGCGCCAGCAGCTTGTTGACTAGCGGAGCAGATACGCAGTATTTT. The V call is TRBV5-1, the J call TRBJ2-3; 9 bases match TRBD2. CDR1 is SGHRS and CDR2 is YFSETQ in the germline V gene. This CDR3 spans 15 amino acids. V trimming: 1 base; J trimming: 4 bases; junction bases outside the gene matches: 4.